The present T cell receptor (beta chain) was sequenced within a study of blood T cells in healthy people across ages. Germline V lookup: CDR1 MNHEY, CDR2 SVGAGI. This CDR3 is 15 amino acids long. A second PCR, run for roughly 7 to 12 cycles, used a sample-barcoded 5' primer plus a J-beta primer mix. TCRdb fed the 5' RACE reads into MiXCR, producing one record per CDR3 protein. The table shows 700,000 to 950,000 distinct CDR3 sequences, with 55% to 75% occurring only once. The TCR originated in a young man in good health. Sample: blood. The chain has TRBV6-5 and TRBJ2-4, with 8 bases that match TRBD1. The J call is in doubt because the DNA end fits TRBJ2-5 better. The CDR3 DNA follows: TGTGCCAGCACACTCCGGGACAGGAGTGGTGAGACCCAGTACTTC. It specifies CASTLRDRSGETQYF.